A single sample gave rise to the 29 T cell receptor beta chains below, sequenced in a study of regulatory T cells in long-lasting Graves disease. The time point is: persistent/refractory GD, antithyroid drugs over 5 years with positive TRAb. The TCR library was made from RNA extracted from PBMCs. Construction of TCR beta libraries relied on iRepertoire HTBI primers and on Arm-PCR targeting CDR3 regions. TCRdb re-analysed the multiplex PCR reads in MiXCR, keeping a single row per CDR3 protein. The table includes 450,000 or so distinct CDR3 sequences, roughly 20% detected once. The input for sequencing was peripheral blood mononuclear cells (PBMCs), taken when the disease was refractory, from a patient treated with antithyroid drugs. These TCRs come from a female donor with Graves disease.

This clonotype was seen many times. This chain links TRBV28 with TRBJ1-2; no reliable D call. The germline V gene encodes CDR1 MDHEN and CDR2 SYDVKM. V was shortened by 3 bases and J by 8 bases, with 19 bases between the two germline ends. CDR3 size: 15 residues. CDR3 nucleotides: TGTGCCAGCAGTTTTTCTGGCTTCCCAAAGGCCGGCTACACCTTC. This codes for CASSFSGFPKAGYTF.

V is TRBV20-1 and J is TRBJ1-1, with 10 nucleotides matching TRBD1. Germline V CDR1 and CDR2: DFQATT, SNEGSKA (reference sequence). This CDR3 comprises 15 residues. J lost 0 bases, V lost 0 bases, and 1 base had no gene match. Written as DNA, the CDR3 is TGCAGTGCTAGAGAAGACAGGGGGCTGAACACTGAAGCTTTCTTT. It is translated as CSAREDRGLNTEAFF.

This chain connects TRBV9 to TRBJ1-2; TRBD1 matches 12 bases. Germline loops: CDR1 SGDLS, CDR2 YYNGEE. Trimming at V came to 4 bases and at J to 7 bases, leaving 14 bases not matched to a gene. CDR3 length: 17 residues. The CDR3 DNA sequence: TGTGCCAGCAGCCCTCAAGACCGGGACAGGGGGCTAGTTGGCTACACCTTC. Amino acid sequence: CASSPQDRDRGLVGYTF. The whole variable domain, filled in from reference TRBV9 and TRBJ1-2, reads DSGVTQTPKHLITATGQRVTLRCSPRSGDLSVYWYQQSLDQGLQFLIQYYNGEERAKGNILERFSAQQFPDLHSELNLSSLELGDSALYFCASSPQDRDRGLVGYTFGSGTRLTVV.

This clonotype showed up just a few times. The chain employs TRBV7-2 and TRBJ1-3; a possible D gene is TRBD1 (6 bases). CDR3 size: 15 residues. Germline assignment: CDR1 SGHTA and CDR2 FQGNSA. V dropped 2 bases and J dropped 3 bases, with 11 bases sitting between them. The CDR3 nucleotides read TGTGCCAGCAGCTTAAAGGACAGAGGTGGAAACACCATATATTTT. Translating gives CASSLKDRGGNTIYF.

The J gene is TRBJ2-7, the V gene TRBV19; D unresolved. Germline V lookup: CDR1 LNHDA, CDR2 SQIVND (reference sequence). CDR3 length equals 14 residues. Trimming removed 5 bases at V and 4 bases at J, with 15 bases between. DNA for the CDR3: TGTGCCAGTAGTCCCGGGTCGGTCGGTTACGAGCAGTACTTC. Encoded protein: CASSPGSVGYEQYF.

This clonotype was counted at least ten times. The chain recombines TRBV7-8 with TRBJ1-2; TRBD1 aligns across 7 bases. The junction had 28 bases not matched to a gene; V was cut back by 3 bases and J by 9 bases. CDR1 is SGHVS and CDR2 is FQNEAQ in the germline V gene. The CDR3 is 20 residues long. CDR3 in amino acids: CASSLALTATQGVPSQRYTF. The DNA for the CDR3 is TGTGCCAGCAGCTTGGCCCTAACCGCCACGCAGGGGGTTCCTTCCCAACGCTACACCTTC.

The V gene is TRBV6-1, the J gene TRBJ1-2, with D hard to call. The CDR3 sequence is 13 residues long. Trimming took 5 bases from V and 2 from J, leaving 9 bases between them. CDR1 and CDR2 (germline): MNHNS, SASEGT. CDR3 nucleotides: TGTGCCAGCAGTCGAATATCGAACTATGGCTACACCTTC. Translating it yields CASSRISNYGYTF.

This clonotype was seen repeatedly, ten times or more. The genes are TRBV11-2 and TRBJ1-1; D remains unclear. There are 15 residues in the CDR3. CDR1 and CDR2 from the germline V gene are SGHAT and FQNNGV. V shed 1 base and J shed 4 bases, with 13 bases lying between them. The CDR3 spells CASSLGWDLATEAFF. DNA for the CDR3: TGTGCCAGCAGCTTAGGGTGGGATCTGGCCACTGAAGCTTTCTTT.

The gene calls are TRBV25-1 and TRBJ2-7, with D perhaps matching TRBD1 (6 bases). This CDR3 is 14 amino acids long. Trimming cost V 3 bases and J 3 bases, with 12 bases left between them. Germline V lookup: CDR1 MGHDK, CDR2 SYGVNS. The CDR3 loop is CASSEPGRGYEQYF. CDR3 nucleotides: TGTGCCAGCAGTGAGCCTGGCAGGGGCTACGAGCAGTACTTC.

The genes are TRBV27 and TRBJ2-7; tentatively, D is TRBD2 (5 bases). CDR1 is MNHEY, CDR2 SMNVEV, per germline (reference sequence). Trimming removed 8 bases from V and 0 bases from J, with 20 bases in between. This CDR3 contains 16 residues. For the CDR3, the DNA is TGTGCCAGCTCCCTCCTCGGGGTACAGAGCTCCTACGAGCAGTACTTC. Amino acid sequence: CASSLLGVQSSYEQYF.

The DNA of the CDR3 is TGTGCCAGTAGTATAGGGTCAGGAGGTAATCAGCCCCAGCATTTT. Protein sequence: CASSIGSGGNQPQHF. This sequence joins TRBV19 and TRBJ1-5; D is ambiguous. V lost 1 base, J lost 4 bases, and 11 bases lay in between. This CDR3 contains 15 residues. Germline V lookup: CDR1 LNHDA, CDR2 SQIVND (reference sequence).

The rearrangement joins TRBV29-1 to TRBJ2-7; no definite D call. Germline loops: CDR1 SQVTM, CDR2 ANQGSEA. The V gene lost 0 bases and the J gene lost 2 bases, with 8 bases spanning the gap. CDR3 length: 13 amino acids. The CDR3 DNA sequence: TGCAGCGTTGAAGATCAAAACCCCTACGAGCAGTACTTC. It encodes CSVEDQNPYEQYF.

V is TRBV7-2 and J is TRBJ2-2; D gene ambiguous. The CDR3 is 13 residues long. CDR1 is SGHTA and CDR2 is FQGNSA in the germline V gene. V shed 4 bases and J shed 2 bases, with 5 bases lying between them. The CDR3 sequence: CASSSVNTGELFF. The DNA for the CDR3 is TGTGCCAGCAGCTCCGTTAACACCGGGGAGCTGTTTTTT.

The rearrangement joins TRBV10-3 to TRBJ1-2; 10 positions match TRBD1. The CDR3 loop spans 14 amino acids. Germline V CDR1 and CDR2: ENHRY, SYGVKD. V lost 10 bases and J lost 5; bases outside the gene matches: 10. The CDR3 region is CASTPPGQGYGYTF. The DNA for the CDR3 is TGTGCCAGCACACCCCCGGGACAGGGGTATGGCTACACCTTC.

This clonotype was seen at least ten times. The chain joins TRBV6-5 to TRBJ2-7; 7 positions match TRBD2. CDR3 length equals 14 residues. Germline V gene sequence: CDR1 MNHEY, CDR2 SVGAGI. V lost 4 bases, J lost 0 bases, and 3 bases stayed unmatched. This chain's CDR3 is CASSWLADSYEQYF. CDR3 nucleotide sequence: TGTGCCAGCAGTTGGCTAGCGGACTCCTACGAGCAGTACTTC.

This clonotype was seen a few times. The chain uses TRBV6-1 and TRBJ1-1; 10 bases line up with TRBD1. The length of the CDR3 is 14 residues. J gave up 7 bases and V 7 bases, and 9 bases lay outside the gene matches. In germline, CDR1 is MNHNS, CDR2 SASEGT. CDR3 DNA: TGTGCCAGCACCGAGACAGGGGGCTACAATGAAGCTTTCTTT. Translated, it gives CASTETGGYNEAFF.

This clonotype was counted many times. The chain joins TRBV12-3 or TRBV12-4 to TRBJ2-7, with unresolved D. The CDR3 runs to 12 residues. V lost 7 bases, J lost 6 bases, and 13 bases lay in between. For the CDR3, the DNA is TGTGCCAGCACTCCGACTGGGCGCGAGCAGTACTTC. This encodes CASTPTGREQYF.

The chain combines TRBV6-1 with TRBJ1-5; D is possibly TRBD1 (5 bases). Between the trimmed V and J ends, which lost 5 bases and 5 bases, there was a span of 13 bases. There are 14 residues in the CDR3. In germline, CDR1 is MNHNS, CDR2 SASEGT. CDR3 sequence reads: CASSPGAYDQPQHF. The CDR3 DNA reads as TGTGCCAGCAGTCCCGGGGCCTACGATCAGCCCCAGCATTTT.

The rearrangement uses TRBV7-2 and TRBJ1-2; D may be TRBD1 (5 bases). In germline, CDR1 is SGHTA, CDR2 FQGNSA. Trimming took off 2 bases at V and 4 bases at J, with 17 bases between the two ends. CDR3 length: 16 amino acids. The CDR3 loop reads CASSLNVWQGGYGYTF. DNA of the CDR3: TGTGCCAGCAGCTTAAATGTTTGGCAGGGAGGCTATGGCTACACCTTC.

This clonotype was seen at least ten times. The CDR3 protein is CASSPRDLESYTF. CDR3 in DNA: TGTGCCAGCAGCCCCCGGGACTTAGAGAGCTACACCTTC. This rearrangement joins TRBV7-3 to TRBJ1-2, with D perhaps TRBD1 (5 bases). This CDR3 region has 13 residues. Germline V CDR1 and CDR2: SGHTA, FQGTGA. Trimming took 5 bases from V and 9 from J, leaving 16 bases between them.

This clonotype has a count of ten or more. This sequence joins TRBV6-2 or TRBV6-3 and TRBJ1-2, with a tentative D call TRBD1 (6 bases). The CDR3 is 12 amino acids. Germline loops: CDR1 MNHEY, CDR2 SVGEGT. V was clipped by 4 bases and J by 8 bases, with 11 bases between them. CDR3 sequence: CASSSRGAGYTF. The CDR3 nucleotides read TGTGCCAGCAGTTCCCGGGGGGCGGGCTACACCTTC.

This clonotype was counted many times. The chain has TRBV10-3 and TRBJ2-5; TRBD2 is a possible D gene (5 bases). CDR1 and CDR2 (germline): ENHRY, SYGVKD. This CDR3 is built from 15 residues. V was trimmed by 4 bases and J by 5 bases, leaving 17 bases between them. The DNA of the CDR3 is TGTGCCATCAGTGTCAGTAGTCGGGGTCAGGAGACCCAGTACTTC. Amino acids: CAISVSSRGQETQYF.

The rearrangement links TRBV28 to TRBJ2-1; 9 bases match TRBD2. The germline V gene has CDR1 MDHEN and CDR2 SYDVKM. V lost 3 bases, J lost 9 bases, and 9 bases stayed unmatched. The CDR3 is made up of 15 amino acids. As DNA, the CDR3 is TGTGCCAGCAGTTTTGTTGCGGGAGGGCCGGGTGAGCAGTTCTTC. Protein: CASSFVAGGPGEQFF.

The rearrangement links TRBV6-5 to TRBJ2-1; TRBD2 matches at 11 bases. The CDR3 spans 15 residues. Trimming cost V 2 bases and J 7 bases; bases outside gene matches: 4. Germline V gene lookup returns CDR1 MNHEY and CDR2 SVGAGI. CDR3 protein: CASSYPTSGNNEQFF. CDR3 in DNA: TGTGCCAGCAGTTACCCGACTAGCGGGAATAATGAGCAGTTCTTC.

This clonotype has at least ten counts. The chain couples TRBV11-2 to TRBJ1-1; D uncertain. Trimming took off 2 bases at V and 4 bases at J, with 14 bases between the two ends. The V gene's germline CDR1 is SGHAT and CDR2 FQNNGV. The CDR3 runs to 15 residues. CDR3 amino acids: CASSLRGVGGTEAFF. For the CDR3, the DNA is TGTGCCAGCAGCTTACGAGGAGTAGGAGGCACTGAAGCTTTCTTT.

This clonotype has a count of ten or more. The rearrangement links TRBV2 to TRBJ1-3; 10 nucleotides match TRBD1. Germline-derived CDR1 and CDR2 are SNHLY and FYNNEI. The V gene end was trimmed by 5 bases and the J gene end by 2 bases; junction bases not matched to a gene: 3. The CDR3 length is 15 residues. This chain's CDR3 is CASSSGQGTGNTIYF. CDR3 bases: TGTGCCAGCAGTTCGGGACAGGGGACTGGAAACACCATATATTTT.

This clonotype was seen only a few times. This CDR3 is CASSQNRGREGLGGIQYF. The CDR3 DNA reads TGTGCCAGCAGCCAGAACCGAGGGCGGGAGGGCCTGGGAGGCATTCAGTACTTC. This chain connects TRBV4-2 to TRBJ2-4; 9 nucleotides align to TRBD2. Per the germline V gene, CDR1 is LGHNA and CDR2 is YNFKEQ. J was trimmed by 9 bases and V by 3 bases; bases with no gene match: 18. This CDR3 has 18 residues.

The V and J genes are TRBV20-1 and TRBJ1-5, with 9 positions matching TRBD1. V lost 0 bases to trimming and J lost 0 bases; unmatched junction nucleotides: 12. CDR3 length: 19 amino acids. Germline loops: CDR1 DFQATT, CDR2 SNEGSKA (reference sequence). CDR3 nucleotide sequence: TGCAGTGCTAGAGATCGAAAGGGACAGGGAGTAAATAGCAATCAGCCCCAGCATTTT. This sequence encodes CSARDRKGQGVNSNQPQHF.

CDR3 amino acids: CASSENGVQTQYF. In DNA, the CDR3 is TGTGCCAGCAGTGAAAACGGGGTCCAGACCCAGTACTTC. This sequence joins TRBV6-1 and TRBJ2-5; D possibly corresponds to TRBD2 (5 bases). Per germline, CDR1 MNHNS and CDR2 SASEGT. V was trimmed by 2 bases and J by 6 bases, leaving 10 bases between them. This CDR3 contains 13 residues.